These 16 T cell receptor beta chains share one sample of origin, sequenced in a study of blood T cell repertoires in COVID-19. Only in-frame clones appear in the TCRdb table, and some are missing; sequencing was by immunoSEQ multiplex PCR. The sample records tens of thousands of clones, 70% to 90% being singletons. Sequencing was carried out using peripheral blood. The receptors shown here come from a human donor in a cohort sampled during active COVID-19.

The chain carries TRBV5-8 and TRBJ2-2; possible D gene TRBD2, 7 bases. The V end lost 7 bases, the J end lost 6 bases, and 19 bases lay between the germline ends. Germline values: CDR1 SGHTS, CDR2 YDEGEE. The CDR3 has 15 amino acids. The CDR3 loop reads CASHPSGGRSGELFF. The CDR3 DNA follows: TGTGCCAGCCACCCCTCCGGGGGGCGGTCCGGGGAGCTGTTTTTT.

V is TRBV10-3 and J is TRBJ2-7, with TRBD1 as a possible D gene (6 bases). Per the germline V gene, CDR1 is ENHRY and CDR2 is SYGVKD. CDR3 length: 15 residues. V was clipped by 4 bases and J by 1 base, with 14 bases between them. CDR3 DNA: TGTGCCATCAGTGGAGGACAGCTATCTTCCTACGAGCAGTACTTC. Protein: CAISGGQLSSYEQYF.

This chain connects TRBV6-6 to TRBJ2-5, with 7 nucleotides matching TRBD1. The germline CDR1 and CDR2 sequences are MNHNY and SVGAGI (reference sequence). The CDR3 loop spans 14 amino acids. Germline trimming cut 4 bases from V and 5 bases from J; bases unmatched to any gene: 7. CDR3 loop: CASSSPDRAETQYF. As DNA, the CDR3 is TGTGCCAGCAGTTCCCCAGACAGGGCGGAGACCCAGTACTTC.

The chain carries TRBV6-6 and TRBJ2-3, with TRBD2 identical over 8 bases. With V trimmed by 6 bases and J by 4 bases, 9 bases remained unmatched. CDR1 MNHNY and CDR2 SVGAGI come from the germline V gene (reference sequence). This CDR3 has 15 residues. CDR3 coding DNA: TGTGCCAGCAGACGGGGGCGGGGGGCCCCAGATACGCAGTATTTT. It codes for CASRRGRGAPDTQYF.

This chain uses TRBV28 with TRBJ1-6; 8 positions match TRBD1. This CDR3 is built from 15 residues. The V gene's germline CDR1 is MDHEN and CDR2 SYDVKM. V was clipped by 7 bases and J by 6 bases; unmatched bases: 8. This CDR3 is CASNGGTGINSPLHF. The DNA for the CDR3 is TGTGCCAGCAACGGAGGGACAGGAATTAATTCACCCCTCCACTTT.

J is TRBJ2-4 and V is TRBV7-2, with 8 bases aligning to TRBD1. This CDR3 comprises 14 residues. The V gene's germline CDR1 is SGHTA and CDR2 FQGNSA. V lost 5 bases, J lost 8 bases, and 8 bases stayed unmatched. The CDR3 here is CASSLGQGWDIQYF. CDR3 in DNA: TGTGCCAGCAGCCTTGGACAGGGTTGGGACATTCAGTACTTC.

This clone was picked up a small number of times. The rearrangement joins TRBV12-3 or TRBV12-4 to TRBJ2-7; D remains ambiguous. The germline V and J ends were trimmed by 6 bases and 1 base, with 10 bases remaining between them. This CDR3 region has 13 residues. The CDR3 protein is CASRNSISYEQYF. DNA for the CDR3: TGTGCCAGCAGGAACAGCATATCCTACGAGCAGTACTTC.

The chain links TRBV25-1 to TRBJ2-3, with 8 bases that match TRBD2. With 1 base clipped from V and 1 base from J, the junction kept 7 bases outside the gene matches. Germline V CDR1 and CDR2: MGHDK, SYGVNS. The CDR3 has 17 amino acids. The CDR3 sequence: CASSELGGGRGTDTQYF. Written as DNA, the CDR3 is TGTGCCAGCAGTGAATTAGGCGGGGGGCGCGGCACAGATACGCAGTATTTT.

The chain combines TRBV28 with TRBJ1-2; D unclear. The CDR3 covers 12 residues. V dropped 8 bases and J dropped 6 bases, with 13 bases sitting between them. The germline CDR1 and CDR2 sequences are MDHEN and SYDVKM. CDR3 bases: TGTGCCAGCGGAGGTGGTTATCATGGCTACACCTTC. Translation: CASGGGYHGYTF.

This rearrangement joins TRBV4-2 to TRBJ2-7, with D possibly matching TRBD2 (5 bases). Trimming stripped 1 base from V and 0 bases from J, with 10 bases between. This CDR3 is built from 15 residues. Germline V lookup: CDR1 LGHNA, CDR2 YNFKEQ. CDR3 residues: CASSQVASASYEQYF. CDR3 sequence (DNA): TGTGCCAGCAGCCAAGTAGCGTCAGCCTCCTACGAGCAGTACTTC.

The chain links TRBV6-6 to TRBJ1-5; D gene unclear. The CDR3 loop spans 13 amino acids. Germline values: CDR1 MNHNY, CDR2 SVGAGI (reference sequence). Deletions cut 6 bases from V and 4 bases from J, with 10 bases between. The CDR3 DNA reads TGTGCCAGCAGCAGAGGAGGAAATCAGCCCCAGCATTTT. Translated: CASSRGGNQPQHF.

This chain links TRBV6-2 or TRBV6-3 with TRBJ2-6; 7 bases fit TRBD2. This CDR3 has 15 amino acids. The V gene end was trimmed by 6 bases and the J gene end by 2 bases; junction bases not matched to a gene: 4. Germline CDR1 and CDR2: MNHEY and SVGEGT. CDR3 in amino acids: CASSDAGAGANVLTF. Written as DNA, the CDR3 is TGTGCCAGCAGCGACGCGGGGGCTGGGGCCAACGTCCTGACTTTC.

The chain has TRBV3-1 (or the pseudogene TRBV3-2) and TRBJ2-1; 7 bases are a match to TRBD1. CDR3 length: 15 amino acids. With 4 bases clipped from V and 6 bases from J, the junction kept 9 bases outside the gene matches. Germline lookup yields CDR1 LGHDT and CDR2 YNNKEL (reference sequence). CDR3 in amino acids: CASSPRTGVFNEQFF. In nucleotides, the CDR3 is TGTGCCAGCAGCCCCCGGACAGGAGTTTTCAATGAGCAGTTCTTC.

The chain is built from TRBV24-1 and TRBJ2-7, with 9 positions matching TRBD1. Germline V CDR1 and CDR2: KGHDR, SFDVKD. The CDR3 totals 16 residues. J lost 7 bases, V lost 5 bases, and 14 bases had no gene match. The CDR3 region has the DNA TGTGCCACCAGTGCCCTCTCGGAGACAGGGGGTTGGGAGCAGTACTTC. Translating gives CATSALSETGGWEQYF.

V gene TRBV6-5 combines with J gene TRBJ1-5; TRBD1 matches 8 bases. After removal of 4 bases from V and 5 bases from J, the junction contained 4 bases not matched to a gene. This CDR3 has 14 amino acids. Germline V gives CDR1 MNHEY, CDR2 SVGAGI. This CDR3 reads CASSFRQGYQPQHF. The DNA for the CDR3 is TGTGCCAGCAGTTTCAGACAGGGGTATCAGCCCCAGCATTTT.

In DNA form, the CDR3 reads TGTGCCAGCTCCCTGCGCGGGGGGGCCTCTGGGGCCAACGTCCTGACTTTC. This gives the protein CASSLRGGASGANVLTF. The rearrangement links TRBV18 to TRBJ2-6; 9 bases agree with TRBD2. This CDR3 is 17 amino acids long. Trimming took 6 bases from V and 0 from J; bases not matched to a gene: 6. Germline values: CDR1 KGHSH, CDR2 LQKENI.